This T cell receptor (beta chain) stems from a study of T cells after yellow fever vaccination (dated by TCRdb to about 2019). A note on the overall study: Libraries from fractions with low cell numbers were prepared with the SMART-Seq v4 Ultra Low Input RNA kit. To follow T-cell clones before and after both primary and booster YFV17D yellow fever vaccination, bulk TCR alpha and beta repertoires underwent longitudinal sequencing. Blood samples were taken at several timepoints before and after primary and secondary immunization, and bulk PBMC replicates and cell subsets were isolated. Two healthy male donors, one aged 18 to 30 and one aged 30 to 40 years, made up the cohort.

Reading the label with the study, this specimen's treatment or condition is: live attenuated yellow fever vaccine strain. At every blood-draw timepoint, two biological replicates of bulk PBMCs were collected. PBMCs were isolated from peripheral blood using a standard Ficoll-Paque protocol. RNA was extracted with TriZol from bulk PBMCs, CD4 and CD8 fractions, and dextramer-positive and dextramer-negative fractions. Relative to germline, V is missing 5 bases and J is missing 5 bases, with 1 base of the junction outside any gene match. From the cysteine up to the phenylalanine, the CDR3 has a length of 13 residues. Only the CDR3 part of the read is kept: 39 bases, read in frame from the first base. TCR cDNA was synthesized by 5'RACE template switching, which introduced a universal primer site and unique molecular identifiers. Priming for cDNA synthesis came from both the TCR alpha and TCR beta constant segments. Libraries were amplified in two PCR steps, with sample barcodes and sequencing adapters added in the second step. Libraries were sequenced on Illumina HiSeq 2500 (2x100 bp) or NovaSeq (2x150 bp). Per the original workflow: MIGEC handled demultiplexing of reads and collapsing into UMI consensus sequences, while MiXCR performed V(D)J alignment. Vaccine-responding clonotypes were defined with edgeR using replicate PBMC samples, requiring FDR below 0.01 and a log2 fold change above 5 up to day 15. Bulk clonotypes were assigned CD4 or CD8 identity according to which sequenced CD4 or CD8 repertoire held them at higher abundance. TCRdb cleaned the public reads at Q25 with fastp, built clones with MiXCR and kept in-frame beta chains. Under each unique CDR3 protein, matching rows form one entry showing the most common genes and DNA. The V and J calls were not made by the authors but by TCRdb's processing. Here the sample has 610,000 or so distinct CDR3 sequences; about 12% occur a single time. The ten largest clones add up to 15% of the sample.

Ten or more counts support this clonotype. This clone's antigen is unknown. Base qualities are not recorded, but no much larger clone differs from it by a single base. Beyond this particular receptor, the publication reports: Because the study included only a couple of donors, the extent to which the findings can be generalized is limited. Compared with the primary T-cell response, the secondary T-cell response was faster but weaker, reaching its peak on day 5 rather than on day 15. A small share of clonotypes was detected in both CD4 and CD8 compartments, with the overlap likely arising from convergent recombination. Computational filtering was needed because FACS-sorted repertoires could contain abundant contaminating clonotypes from the bulk population. After the booster, most clones that had expanded after primary vaccination were detected again (around 97% of CD4 and roughly 86% of CD8), suggesting broad maintenance of memory.

The sample consisted of PBMCs, taken on the day of the yellow fever booster vaccination. Recombination linked TRBV12-3 or TRBV12-4 to TRBJ2-1; 9 nucleotides in the junction match TRBD1. This TCR was recovered from a man aged 25-40 years who received the YFV17D yellow fever vaccine. The CDR3 protein: CASSHRGHNEQFF. The DNA is TGTGCCAGCAGTCACAGGGGGCACAATGAGCAGTTCTTC.